This T cell receptor beta chain came from a study of T cell responses to AZD1222 COVID-19 vaccine. J lost 3 bases, V lost 3 bases, and 8 bases had no gene match. CDR1 is LNHDA and CDR2 is SQIVND in the germline V gene (reference sequence). This CDR3 region has 15 residues. The study's findings and limits: Spike-specific TCR depth and breadth grew after two AZD1222 doses. Seropositivity was recorded at baseline in only a handful of AZD1222 recipients. The study sampled repertoires only after the peak T cell response.

Concerning this clone: The antigen is undetermined.

TCRdb's copy holds only in-frame clones and misses some; the assay was immunoSEQ multiplex PCR. Among approximately 160,000 clones, 94% were seen once, and the ten largest hold 4.5% to 5.5%. The sample in question was peripheral blood, obtained 28 days after the second AZD1222 dose. This clonotype originated in an adult who received the AZD1222 COVID-19 vaccine. The J gene is TRBJ2-7, the V gene TRBV19, with 7 bases matching TRBD2. In DNA, the CDR3 is TGTGCCAGTAGTATGGACTTAGCGGGTGTCTACGAGCAGTACTTC. Translation gives CASSMDLAGVYEQYF.